The 29 T cell receptor beta chains below were found in one sample sequenced in a study of T cell responses to AZD1222 COVID-19 vaccine. Assay used: immunoSEQ multiplex PCR; TCRdb lists only in-frame clones, some missing. The table shows about 200,000 clones, with just over 90% occurring only once. The sequenced sample was peripheral blood, obtained 28 days after the second dose of the MenACWY control vaccine. The receptor set was obtained from an adult who received the MenACWY meningococcal vaccine as a control.

The chain uses TRBV19 and TRBJ2-4; 11 bases fit TRBD2. J was trimmed by 7 bases and V by 6 bases; bases with no gene match: 11. There are 16 residues in the CDR3. Germline CDR1 is LNHDA and CDR2 is SQIVND (reference sequence). CDR3 sequence: CASRTGLAGGRNIQYF. CDR3 bases: TGTGCCAGTAGGACAGGATTAGCGGGAGGGAGGAACATTCAGTACTTC.

The V call is TRBV7-6, the J call TRBJ2-5; a weak D match, TRBD1 (5 bases). In germline, CDR1 is SGHVS, CDR2 FNYEAQ. V lost 1 base and J lost 5, with 14 bases in between. The CDR3 spans 15 residues. The CDR3 spells CASSLGTGESETQYF. CDR3 nucleotide sequence: TGTGCCAGCAGCTTAGGTACAGGAGAGAGTGAGACCCAGTACTTC.

The chain employs TRBV6-5 and TRBJ2-7; 11 nucleotides line up with TRBD2. The V gene end was trimmed by 0 bases and the J gene end by 3 bases; junction bases not matched to a gene: 4. From germline, CDR1 is MNHEY and CDR2 SVGAGI. This CDR3 spans 16 amino acids. The CDR3 loop reads CASSYSKLAGVYEQYF. CDR3 in DNA: TGTGCCAGCAGTTACTCGAAACTAGCGGGAGTCTACGAGCAGTACTTC.

This clone was seen more than once but under ten times. The rearrangement links TRBV6-2 or TRBV6-3 to TRBJ2-4; tentatively, D is TRBD1 (6 bases). Germline V gene lookup returns CDR1 MNHEY and CDR2 SVGEGT. This CDR3 has 17 amino acids. V lost 4 bases, J lost 1 base, and 17 bases lay in between. The DNA for the CDR3 is TGTGCCAGCAGTTCCCCTAGCAGGGGCTATGCCAAAAACATTCAGTACTTC. Amino acid sequence: CASSSPSRGYAKNIQYF.

CDR3 sequence (DNA): TGTGCCAGTAGTATACAGGGTCCGGGGGTAGGCGAGCAGTACTTC. Translating it yields CASSIQGPGVGEQYF. The genes are TRBV19 and TRBJ2-7, with a tentative D call TRBD2 (6 bases). Germline lookup yields CDR1 LNHDA and CDR2 SQIVND (reference sequence). Trimming left V 2 bases short and J 6 bases short, with 17 bases between. CDR3 length equals 15 residues. Complete variable domain (other parts from reference TRBV19 and TRBJ2-7): DGGITQSPKYLFRKEGQNVTLSCEQNLNHDAMYWYRQDPGQGLRLIYYSQIVNDFQKGDIAEGYSVSREKKESFPLTVTSAQKNPTAFYLCASSIQGPGVGEQYFGPGTRLTVT.

This sequence joins TRBV29-1 and TRBJ2-5; weak D call: TRBD2 (5 bases). There are 14 residues in the CDR3. Germline values: CDR1 SQVTM, CDR2 ANQGSEA. With 6 bases removed from V and 0 bases from J, the gap between germline ends came to 14 bases. CDR3 loop: CSVSLRRDQETQYF. The CDR3 DNA is TGCAGCGTCTCTCTCCGGCGGGACCAAGAGACCCAGTACTTC.

This chain uses TRBV6-2 or TRBV6-3 with TRBJ2-5; TRBD2 agrees at 8 bases. Trimming at V came to 6 bases and at J to 5 bases, leaving 8 bases not matched to a gene. Germline V gene sequence: CDR1 MNHEY, CDR2 SVGEGT. CDR3 length: 14 residues. CDR3 sequence: CASSPFGGDETQYF. In DNA form, the CDR3 reads TGTGCCAGCAGCCCTTTCGGGGGGGATGAGACCCAGTACTTC.

This chain joins TRBV7-8 and TRBJ1-3; D is ambiguous. The CDR3 contains 16 residues. In germline, CDR1 is SGHVS, CDR2 FQNEAQ. V was pared by 7 bases and J by 1 base, with 17 bases between. The CDR3 here is CASTLRESLSGNTIYF. The CDR3 DNA is TGTGCCAGCACGCTGAGGGAATCTTTGTCTGGAAACACCATATATTTT. Full variable domain (outside the CDR3, taken from reference TRBV7-8 and TRBJ1-3): GAGVSQSPRYKVAKRGQDVALRCDPISGHVSLFWYQQALGQGPEFLTYFQNEAQLDKSGLPSDRFFAERPEGSVSTLKIQRTQQEDSAVYLCASTLRESLSGNTIYFGEGSWLTVV.

This chain connects TRBV5-1 to TRBJ2-2, with D possibly being TRBD1 (6 bases). The V end was cut by 0 bases, the J end by 6 bases, with 15 bases between. Germline V CDR1 and CDR2: SGHRS, YFSETQ. The CDR3 has 16 residues. The CDR3 bases are TGCGCCAGCAGCTTGGCTGGGACACCAGGATCCGGGGAGCTGTTTTTT. Amino acids: CASSLAGTPGSGELFF.

The chain recombines TRBV14 with TRBJ1-1; D is ambiguous. The CDR3 runs 17 residues. Deletions cut 1 base from V and 0 bases from J, with 15 bases between. The germline CDR1 and CDR2 sequences are SGHDN and FVKESK. CDR3 sequence: CASSQVVSGTLNTEAFF. Here the CDR3 DNA reads TGTGCCAGCAGCCAAGTAGTGTCGGGAACTCTGAACACTGAAGCTTTCTTT. Together with reference TRBV14 and TRBJ1-1, the CDR3 gives the full variable domain: EAGVTQFPSHSVIEKGQTVTLRCDPISGHDNLYWYRRVMGKEIKFLLHFVKESKQDESGMPNNRFLAERTGGTYSTLKVQPAELEDSGVYFCASSQVVSGTLNTEAFFGQGTRLTVV.

This rearrangement joins TRBV7-8 to TRBJ1-5; D ambiguous. Germline V gene sequence: CDR1 SGHVS, CDR2 FQNEAQ. Trimming took 5 bases from V and 4 from J, leaving 12 bases between them. This CDR3 region has 14 residues. Here the CDR3 reads CASSQTRRNQPQHF. The CDR3 nucleotides are TGTGCCAGCAGCCAGACGCGGAGGAATCAGCCCCAGCATTTT.

The chain carries TRBV21-1 and TRBJ1-1. TRBV21-1 is a listed pseudogene. CDR3 size: 15 residues. CDR3 residues: CASSRVIAIRTEAFF. The CDR3 coding sequence is TGTGCCAGCAGTAGGGTTATAGCAATTCGCACTGAAGCTTTCTTT.

The chain combines TRBV5-6 with TRBJ1-2, with D possibly matching TRBD1 (5 bases). The CDR3 runs to 13 residues. V gave up 4 bases and J gave up 8 bases, with 15 bases separating them. CDR1 and CDR2 from the germline V gene are SGHDT and YYEEEE. This chain's CDR3 is CASSLPAGQGYTF. CDR3 in DNA: TGTGCCAGCAGCCTCCCGGCAGGGCAAGGCTACACCTTC.

The chain couples TRBV19 to TRBJ1-1; 9 nucleotides match TRBD1. CDR3 length: 15 amino acids. V trimming: 2 bases; J trimming: 1 base; junction bases outside the gene matches: 2. Germline CDR1 LNHDA, CDR2 SQIVND (reference sequence). The CDR3 DNA reads as TGTGCCAGTAGTATAATGGGACAGGGGAACACTGAAGCTTTCTTT. Translating gives CASSIMGQGNTEAFF.

The sample holds a few counts of this clone. CDR3 nucleotide sequence: TGTGCCAGCACATCGGGGGCTCACTATGGCTACACCTTC. Its protein is CASTSGAHYGYTF. This sequence joins TRBV27 and TRBJ1-2, with D possibly TRBD1 on 6 matching bases. Trimming removed 7 bases from V and 3 bases from J, with 12 bases in between. Germline values: CDR1 MNHEY, CDR2 SMNVEV (reference sequence). This CDR3 is 13 amino acids long.

This sequence joins TRBV5-1 and TRBJ1-5; unclear D gene. With 0 bases removed from V and 4 bases from J, the gap between germline ends came to 5 bases. CDR1 and CDR2 (germline): SGHRS, YFSETQ. This CDR3 region has 13 residues. The CDR3 here is CASSLAVNQPQHF. CDR3 coding DNA: TGCGCCAGCAGCTTGGCCGTTAATCAGCCCCAGCATTTT.

The chain links TRBV19 to TRBJ1-1; D gene ambiguous. Germline-derived CDR1 and CDR2 are LNHDA and SQIVND (reference sequence). V lost 6 bases to trimming and J lost 10 bases, with 12 bases between them. The CDR3 runs to 11 residues. CDR3 amino acids: CASSPGLGAFF. CDR3 coding DNA: TGTGCCAGTAGCCCCGGTTTAGGAGCTTTCTTT.

The V and J genes are TRBV29-1 and TRBJ2-7; TRBD2 agrees at 14 bases. Germline CDR1 reads SQVTM; CDR2 reads ANQGSEA. The junction had 4 bases not matched to a gene; V was cut back by 5 bases and J by 4 bases. CDR3 length equals 14 residues. CDR3 loop: CSVSTSGRGYEQYF. The DNA of the CDR3 is TGCAGCGTTTCGACTAGCGGGAGGGGGTACGAGCAGTACTTC.

The chain uses TRBV11-2 and TRBJ2-7, with D tentatively TRBD1 (6 bases). This CDR3 region has 17 residues. Germline CDR1 SGHAT, CDR2 FQNNGV. Trimming pared 2 bases from V and 5 bases from J, leaving 22 bases between. The CDR3 protein is CASSLSSIRDIFHEQYF. The DNA for the CDR3 is TGTGCCAGCAGCTTAAGTTCCATTAGGGACATCTTTCACGAGCAGTACTTC.

This chain uses TRBV6-1 with TRBJ2-5; the D gene is possibly TRBD1 (7 bases). Germline assignment: CDR1 MNHNS and CDR2 SASEGT. CDR3 length equals 16 residues. V lost 1 base and J lost 4, with 16 bases in between. CDR3 region: CASSEGRRGLGETQYF. CDR3 bases: TGTGCCAGCAGTGAAGGTCGGAGGGGGCTGGGAGAGACCCAGTACTTC.

The chain carries TRBV7-3 and TRBJ2-1; TRBD1 matches at 11 bases. Germline CDR1 reads SGHTA; CDR2 reads FQGTGA. The CDR3 loop spans 14 amino acids. The trim removed 5 bases at V and 6 bases at J, leaving 3 bases unmatched. The CDR3 is CASSQGTGGNEQFF. DNA of the CDR3: TGTGCCAGCAGCCAGGGGACAGGGGGCAATGAGCAGTTCTTC.

The chain uses TRBV6-2 or TRBV6-3 and TRBJ1-2; D unresolved. Trimming removed 5 bases at V and 4 bases at J, with 17 bases between. The CDR3 totals 15 residues. Germline CDR1 is MNHEY and CDR2 is SVGEGT. This CDR3 is CASSRGPTATYGYTF. For the CDR3, the DNA is TGTGCCAGCAGTCGCGGGCCGACGGCCACCTATGGCTACACCTTC.

The chain links TRBV27 to TRBJ1-6; possibly TRBD1 for D (5 bases). V lost 2 bases and J 14 bases, leaving 10 bases between the germline ends. The germline V gene has CDR1 MNHEY and CDR2 SMNVEV (reference sequence). This CDR3 is 12 amino acids long. The CDR3: CASSLRGRALHF. CDR3 DNA: TGTGCCAGCAGTTTAAGGGGTAGGGCCCTCCACTTT.

This clone was observed a handful of times. The rearrangement joins TRBV19 to TRBJ1-2, with no clear D. Germline V gives CDR1 LNHDA, CDR2 SQIVND (reference sequence). V was trimmed by 1 base and J by 4 bases, leaving 13 bases between them. This CDR3 comprises 15 residues. Here the CDR3 DNA reads TGTGCCAGTAGTATAGGGTTGGCGTATGGCTATGGCTACACCTTC. The encoded protein is CASSIGLAYGYGYTF.

The chain employs TRBV14 and TRBJ1-6, with D perhaps TRBD1 (5 bases). V shed 1 base and J shed 5 bases, with 12 bases lying between them. The CDR3 spans 16 residues. Germline loops: CDR1 SGHDN, CDR2 FVKESK. CDR3 nucleotide sequence: TGTGCCAGCAGCCAAGTGGGACGGCAAGATAATTCACCCCTCCACTTT. This translates into CASSQVGRQDNSPLHF. The variable domain in full, completed from reference TRBV14 and TRBJ1-6, reads EAGVTQFPSHSVIEKGQTVTLRCDPISGHDNLYWYRRVMGKEIKFLLHFVKESKQDESGMPNNRFLAERTGGTYSTLKVQPAELEDSGVYFCASSQVGRQDNSPLHFGNGTRLTVT.

This chain uses TRBV5-4 with TRBJ1-1; D is uncertain. V was pared by 1 base and J by 3 bases, with 7 bases between. The CDR3 spans 13 residues. The V gene's germline CDR1 is SGHNT and CDR2 YYREEE (reference sequence). CDR3 loop: CASSLLRDTEAFF. The CDR3 DNA is TGTGCCAGCAGCTTGTTGAGGGACACTGAAGCTTTCTTT. Variable domain in full (rest from reference TRBV5-4 and TRBJ1-1): ETGVTQSPTHLIKTRGQQVTLRCSSQSGHNTVSWYQQALGQGPQFIFQYYREEENGRGNFPPRFSGLQFPNYSSELNVNALELDDSALYLCASSLLRDTEAFFGQGTRLTVV.

The chain joins TRBV6-4 to TRBJ1-1; tentative D call: TRBD1 (5 bases). The germline gives CDR1 MRHNA, CDR2 SNTAGT. Trimming took off 4 bases at V and 2 bases at J, with 8 bases between the two ends. There are 13 residues in the CDR3. The DNA of the CDR3 is TGTGCCAGCAGTGTTGACAGAAACACTGAAGCTTTCTTT. It codes for CASSVDRNTEAFF.

The chain recombines TRBV28 with TRBJ1-1; 10 nucleotides agree with TRBD1. The CDR3 is made up of 11 amino acids. CDR1 is MDHEN and CDR2 is SYDVKM in the germline V gene. J was trimmed by 11 bases and V by 6 bases; bases with no gene match: 3. The chain's CDR3 is CASRGQGRAFF. DNA for the CDR3: TGTGCCAGCAGGGGACAGGGGAGGGCTTTCTTT.

This chain uses TRBV15 with TRBJ2-7; D may be TRBD1 (5 bases). There are 13 residues in the CDR3. Germline lookup yields CDR1 LNHNV and CDR2 YYDKDF (reference sequence). V shed 5 bases and J shed 2 bases, with 10 bases lying between them. The chain's CDR3 is CATSVSRAYEQYF. CDR3 DNA sequence: TGTGCCACCAGCGTAAGCAGGGCCTACGAGCAGTACTTC.